This entry lists 15 T cell receptor beta chains sequenced from one sample in a study of T cells in narcolepsy. Clones were sequenced by immunoSEQ multiplex PCR, and TCRdb holds only the in-frame ones, with some missing. The sample lists approximately 32,000 clones; roughly 87% were seen once. The sequencing sample was made of CD45RA- memory CD4+ T cells from PBMCs. These receptors all stem from a human donor with narcolepsy.

This rearrangement joins TRBV5-1 to TRBJ1-1, with D possibly matching TRBD1 (5 bases). Looked up from germline, CDR1 is SGHRS and CDR2 is YFSETQ. This CDR3 contains 15 residues. Trimming stripped 3 bases from V and 6 bases from J, with 18 bases between. The CDR3 DNA is TGCGCCAGCAGCTCATACGACAGCCCGGATTCTGAAGCTTTCTTT. It codes for CASSSYDSPDSEAFF.

The V call is TRBV28, the J call TRBJ1-5; 7 bases are shared with TRBD1. Germline V lookup: CDR1 MDHEN, CDR2 SYDVKM. The CDR3 extends over 13 amino acids. Trimming cost V 6 bases and J 1 base; bases outside gene matches: 0. CDR3 sequence reads: CASRTGSNQPQHF. DNA for the CDR3: TGTGCCAGCAGGACAGGGAGCAATCAGCCCCAGCATTTT. The full variable domain, its missing parts supplied by reference TRBV28 and TRBJ1-5, is DVKVTQSSRYLVKRTGEKVFLECVQDMDHENMFWYRQDPGLGLRLIYFSYDVKMKEKGDIPEGYSVSREKKERFSLILESASTNQTSMYLCASRTGSNQPQHFGDGTRLSIL.

This clone was found a few times. As DNA, the CDR3 is TGTGCCAGCAGCCCGGGACTAGCGGGAGACGGGGAGCTGTTTTTT. This sequence encodes CASSPGLAGDGELFF. V usage is TRBV7-3 and J usage is TRBJ2-2, with 14 bases lining up with TRBD2. The trim removed 5 bases at V and 7 bases at J, leaving 3 bases unmatched. This CDR3 has 15 amino acids. Germline V gene lookup returns CDR1 SGHTA and CDR2 FQGTGA. The full variable domain, in which reference TRBV7-3 and TRBJ2-2 provide the parts outside the CDR3, is GAGVSQTPSNKVTEKGKYVELRCDPISGHTALYWYRQSLGQGPEFLIYFQGTGAADDSGLPNDRFFAVRPEGSVSTLKIQRTERGDSAVYLCASSPGLAGDGELFFGEGSRLTVL.

The chain employs TRBV19 and TRBJ1-6, with 7 bases fitting TRBD1. This CDR3 has 15 amino acids. The V and J ends lost 7 bases and 5 bases, in that order; junction bases with no gene match: 8. Germline V CDR1 and CDR2: LNHDA, SQIVND (reference sequence). CDR3 residues: CASIDGTVNNSPLHF. Here the CDR3 DNA reads TGTGCCAGTATTGACGGGACAGTCAATAATTCACCCCTCCACTTT.

This clone came up once. The chain uses TRBV9 and TRBJ1-2, with TRBD1 matching 11 bases. The CDR3 has 15 amino acids. The germline V gene encodes CDR1 SGDLS and CDR2 YYNGEE. The junction had 5 bases not matched to a gene; V was cut back by 4 bases and J by 3 bases. The CDR3 bases are TGTGCCAGCAGCCCAGGGACAGGGGGGGACTATGGCTACACCTTC. This translates into CASSPGTGGDYGYTF. Combining the CDR3 with reference TRBV9 and TRBJ1-2 gives the whole variable domain DSGVTQTPKHLITATGQRVTLRCSPRSGDLSVYWYQQSLDQGLQFLIQYYNGEERAKGNILERFSAQQFPDLHSELNLSSLELGDSALYFCASSPGTGGDYGYTFGSGTRLTVV.

The chain's CDR3 is CASSFTGEDTQYF. The CDR3 DNA follows: TGTGCCAGCAGCTTCACAGGGGAAGATACGCAGTATTTT. The V and J genes are TRBV5-4 and TRBJ2-3, with TRBD1 matching over 7 bases. With V trimmed by 2 bases and J by 5 bases, 2 bases remained unmatched. CDR3 length: 13 residues. Germline CDR1 reads SGHNT; CDR2 reads YYREEE (reference sequence).

The chain recombines TRBV11-3 with TRBJ2-4, with 7 positions matching TRBD1. Per the germline V gene, CDR1 is SGHNT and CDR2 is YENEEA. This CDR3 is 16 amino acids long. After removal of 5 bases from V and 3 bases from J, the junction contained 10 bases not matched to a gene. In DNA, the CDR3 is TGTGCCAGCAGCCTTAGACAGGGCCGGGACAAAAACATTCAGTACTTC. The encoded protein is CASSLRQGRDKNIQYF. Supplemented by reference TRBV11-3 and TRBJ2-4, the full variable domain reads EAGVVQSPRYKIIEKKQPVAFWCNPISGHNTLYWYLQNLGQGPELLIRYENEEAVDDSQLPKDRFSAERLKGVDSTLKIQPAELGDSAVYLCASSLRQGRDKNIQYFGAGTRLSVL.

CDR3 sequence (DNA): TGTGCCAGCAGCTTAATGCCCACGACTTTACAGAGCCAAGAGACCCAGTACTTC. Its translation is CASSLMPTTLQSQETQYF. The chain has TRBV7-3 and TRBJ2-5; D uncertain. The CDR3 runs 18 residues. Trimming left V 1 base short and J 1 base short, with 19 bases between. Germline assignment: CDR1 SGHTA and CDR2 FQGTGA.

This clone has just a few counts. V usage is TRBV5-6 and J usage is TRBJ1-2; no clear D. Per germline, CDR1 SGHDT and CDR2 YYEEEE. The CDR3 has 15 residues. The ends were cut back, 0 bases at V and 4 bases at J, with 13 bases in the middle. The CDR3 DNA reads TGTGCCAGCAGCTTGGCGGCGACATATGGCTATGGCTACACCTTC. As protein: CASSLAATYGYGYTF.

This sequence joins TRBV19 and TRBJ1-1; 9 bases line up with TRBD1. CDR3 size: 14 residues. The V gene's germline CDR1 is LNHDA and CDR2 SQIVND (reference sequence). With V trimmed by 3 bases and J by 4 bases, 3 bases remained unmatched. CDR3 region: CASSIRQGGTEAFF. DNA of the CDR3: TGTGCCAGTAGTATCCGACAGGGGGGCACTGAAGCTTTCTTT.

The genes are TRBV18 and TRBJ2-2, with a possible D match to TRBD1 (7 bases). Per germline, CDR1 KGHSH and CDR2 LQKENI. Trimming took off 6 bases at V and 1 base at J, with 12 bases between the two ends. The CDR3 has 15 amino acids. The DNA of the CDR3 is TGTGCCAGCTCCCCGGGGGACAGGAACACCGGGGAGCTGTTTTTT. Translation: CASSPGDRNTGELFF.

The V and J genes are TRBV28 and TRBJ1-5; no reliable D call. Germline lookup yields CDR1 MDHEN and CDR2 SYDVKM. CDR3 size: 13 residues. V was cut by 5 bases and J by 9 bases, with 14 bases left in between. CDR3 sequence (DNA): TGTGCCAGCAGTCCAGACCTGGCTTGGCCCCAGCATTTT. This codes for CASSPDLAWPQHF.

This clone was found once. The chain links TRBV27 to TRBJ1-5; 12 bases match TRBD1. The CDR3 contains 19 residues. V dropped 6 bases and J dropped 2; count of bases not matched to a gene: 14. The germline gives CDR1 MNHEY, CDR2 SMNVEV (reference sequence). CDR3 bases: TGTGCCAGCAGGGCGGGGACAGGGGGCTGGGGGGCCGGCAATCAGCCCCAGCATTTT. Its translation: CASRAGTGGWGAGNQPQHF.

The V and J genes are TRBV5-1 and TRBJ2-6; D gene unclear. This CDR3 has 16 residues. Trimming left V 7 bases short and J 0 bases short, with 14 bases between. Germline V gene data show CDR1 as SGHRS and CDR2 as YFSETQ. The CDR3 nucleotides read TGCGCCAGCGCACTTTCTCCGAGCTCTGGGGCCAACGTCCTGACTTTC. Translating it yields CASALSPSSGANVLTF.

The V and J genes are TRBV19 and TRBJ2-1; D gene uncertain. Germline CDR1 reads LNHDA; CDR2 reads SQIVND (reference sequence). This CDR3 region has 11 residues. V gave up 5 bases and J gave up 4 bases, with 3 bases separating them. CDR3 bases: TGTGCCAGTAGTGTTTACAATGAGCAGTTCTTC. Amino acid sequence: CASSVYNEQFF.